This T cell receptor beta chain was sequenced in a study of blood T cell repertoires in COVID-19. Study summary: Acute-phase and convalescent COVID-19 samples originated in the United States, Italy and Spain. Sample material is recorded as cDNA or gDNA derived from T cells, B-cell-depleted T cells, or PBMCs.

In the original workflow: Amplification with reference gene primers provided the estimates of nucleated cell counts. TCRdb keeps only in-frame clones here, not all; method: immunoSEQ multiplex PCR. Clonal size and the V and J genes are those of that table, whereas D and trimming came from the DNA. The repertoire consists of around 220,000 clones, with 80% occurring once and the leading ten covering about 5%. Germline trimming cut 3 bases from V and 4 bases from J; bases unmatched to any gene: 5. Looked up from germline, CDR1 is SGHTA and CDR2 is FQGNSA. There are 15 residues in the CDR3. The specimen sequenced was peripheral blood. This sequence was found in a human donor in a cohort sampled during active COVID-19. The chain joins TRBV7-2 to TRBJ2-2, with 7 bases that match TRBD2. The CDR3 nucleotides are TGTGCCAGCAGCTTGCGGCTAGCGGCCACCGGGGAGCTGTTTTTT. Translation gives CASSLRLAATGELFF. Full variable domain (rest looked up from reference TRBV7-2 and TRBJ2-2): GAGVSQSPSNKVTEKGKDVELRCDPISGHTALYWYRQSLGQGLEFLIYFQGNSAPDKSGLPSDRFSAERTGGSVSTLTIQRTQQEDSAVYLCASSLRLAATGELFFGEGSRLTVL.